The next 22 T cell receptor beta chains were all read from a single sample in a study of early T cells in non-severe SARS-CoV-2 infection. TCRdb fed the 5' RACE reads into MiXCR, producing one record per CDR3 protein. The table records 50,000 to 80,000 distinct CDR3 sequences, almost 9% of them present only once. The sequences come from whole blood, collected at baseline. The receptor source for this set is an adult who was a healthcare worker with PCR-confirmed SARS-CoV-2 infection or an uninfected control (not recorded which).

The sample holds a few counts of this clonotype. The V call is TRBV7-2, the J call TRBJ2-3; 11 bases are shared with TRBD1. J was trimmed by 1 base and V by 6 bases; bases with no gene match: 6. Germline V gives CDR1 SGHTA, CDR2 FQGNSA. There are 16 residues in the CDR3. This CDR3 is CASSWDRGFGTDTQYF. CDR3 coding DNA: TGTGCCAGCAGTTGGGACAGGGGGTTTGGCACAGATACGCAGTATTTT. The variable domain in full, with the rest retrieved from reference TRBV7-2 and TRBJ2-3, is GAGVSQSPSNKVTEKGKDVELRCDPISGHTALYWYRQSLGQGLEFLIYFQGNSAPDKSGLPSDRFSAERTGGSVSTLTIQRTQQEDSAVYLCASSWDRGFGTDTQYFGPGTRLTVL.

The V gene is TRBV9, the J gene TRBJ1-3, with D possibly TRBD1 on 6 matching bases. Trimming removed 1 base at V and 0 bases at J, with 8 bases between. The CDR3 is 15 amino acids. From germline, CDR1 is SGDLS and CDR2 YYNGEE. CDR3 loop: CASSVQGFSGNTIYF. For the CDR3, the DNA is TGTGCCAGCAGCGTACAGGGGTTCTCTGGAAACACCATATATTTT.

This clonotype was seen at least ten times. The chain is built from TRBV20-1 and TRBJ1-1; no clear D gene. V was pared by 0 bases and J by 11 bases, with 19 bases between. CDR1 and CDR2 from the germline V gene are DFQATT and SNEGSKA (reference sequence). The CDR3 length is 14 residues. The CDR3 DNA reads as TGCAGTGCTAGAGAGCCATTCCAGTCCTCCGGGGCTTTCTTT. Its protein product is CSAREPFQSSGAFF.

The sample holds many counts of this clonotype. This CDR3 is CASRFGRNQPQHF. CDR3 in DNA: TGTGCCAGCAGGTTCGGACGGAATCAGCCCCAGCATTTT. The chain joins TRBV27 to TRBJ1-5, with D hard to call. Germline V gene sequence: CDR1 MNHEY, CDR2 SMNVEV (reference sequence). The length of the CDR3 is 13 residues. V gave up 6 bases and J gave up 4 bases, with 10 bases separating them.

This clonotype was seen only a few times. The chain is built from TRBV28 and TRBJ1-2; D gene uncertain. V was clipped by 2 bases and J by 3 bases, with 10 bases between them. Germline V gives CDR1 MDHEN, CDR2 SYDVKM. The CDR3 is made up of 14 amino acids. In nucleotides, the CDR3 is TGTGCCAGCAGTTTAACTGATCGTTACTATGGCTACACCTTC. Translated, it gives CASSLTDRYYGYTF.

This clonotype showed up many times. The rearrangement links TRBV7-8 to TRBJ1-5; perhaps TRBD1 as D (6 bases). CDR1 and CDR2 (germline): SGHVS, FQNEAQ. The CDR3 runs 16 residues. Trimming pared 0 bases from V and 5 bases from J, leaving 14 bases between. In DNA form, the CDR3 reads TGTGCCAGCAGCTTAGCGTTAGGGGCAGGGGATCAGCCCCAGCATTTT. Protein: CASSLALGAGDQPQHF.

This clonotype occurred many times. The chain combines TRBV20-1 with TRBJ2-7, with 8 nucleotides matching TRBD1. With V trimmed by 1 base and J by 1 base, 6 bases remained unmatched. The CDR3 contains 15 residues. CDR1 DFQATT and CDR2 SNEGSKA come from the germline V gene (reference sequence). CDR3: CSARAPTGESYEQYF. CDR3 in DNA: TGCAGTGCTAGAGCCCCGACAGGGGAATCCTACGAGCAGTACTTC.

CDR3 in DNA: TGTGCCAGCAGTTACTTTTTTGGGGGACTACGGTCCTACAATGAGCAGTTCTTC. Translation: CASSYFFGGLRSYNEQFF. V gene TRBV6-5 combines with J gene TRBJ2-1; 7 bases map to TRBD2. V was pared by 1 base and J by 1 base, with 10 bases of the junction left unmatched. CDR3 length equals 18 residues. Germline V gives CDR1 MNHEY, CDR2 SVGAGI.

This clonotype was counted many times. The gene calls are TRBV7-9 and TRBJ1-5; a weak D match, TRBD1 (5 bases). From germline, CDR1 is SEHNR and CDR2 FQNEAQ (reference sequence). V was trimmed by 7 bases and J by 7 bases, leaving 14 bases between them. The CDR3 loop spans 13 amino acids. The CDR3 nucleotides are TGTGCCAGCAACCAGGGTGTAGGGCAGCCCCAGCATTTT. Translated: CASNQGVGQPQHF.

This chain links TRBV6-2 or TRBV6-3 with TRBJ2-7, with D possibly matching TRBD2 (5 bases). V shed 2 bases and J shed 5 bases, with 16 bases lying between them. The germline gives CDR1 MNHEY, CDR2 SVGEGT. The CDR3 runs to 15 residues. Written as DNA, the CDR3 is TGTGCCAGCAGTTACCGGCTTTATTCCGGGGACGAGCAGTACTTC. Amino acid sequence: CASSYRLYSGDEQYF.

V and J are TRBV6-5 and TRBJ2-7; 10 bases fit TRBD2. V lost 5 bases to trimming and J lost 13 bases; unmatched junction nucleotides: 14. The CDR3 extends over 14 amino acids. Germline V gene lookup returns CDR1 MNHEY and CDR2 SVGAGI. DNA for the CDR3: TGTGCCAGCAGTCCACCGGGACTAGCGCCCCGCTATTACTTC. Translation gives CASSPPGLAPRYYF.

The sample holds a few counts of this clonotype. CDR3 amino acids: CASSQDIDRRIAYEQYF. In DNA, the CDR3 is TGTGCCAGCAGCCAAGATATCGACAGGCGAATCGCTTACGAGCAGTACTTC. The rearrangement uses TRBV3-1 and TRBJ2-7, with TRBD1 as a possible D gene (6 bases). The germline V gene encodes CDR1 LGHDT and CDR2 YNNKEL (reference sequence). V lost 0 bases to trimming and J lost 4 bases, with 19 bases between them. There are 17 residues in the CDR3.

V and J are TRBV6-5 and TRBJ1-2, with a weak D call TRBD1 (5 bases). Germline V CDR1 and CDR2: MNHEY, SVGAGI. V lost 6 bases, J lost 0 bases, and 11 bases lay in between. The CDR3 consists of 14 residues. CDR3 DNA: TGTGCCAGCAGCCCCGGACAATCTAACTATGGCTACACCTTC. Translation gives CASSPGQSNYGYTF.

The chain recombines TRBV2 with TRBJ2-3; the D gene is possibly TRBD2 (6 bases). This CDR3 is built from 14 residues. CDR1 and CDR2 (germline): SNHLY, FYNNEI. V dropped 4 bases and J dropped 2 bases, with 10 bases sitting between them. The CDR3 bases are TGTGCCAGCAGTGGAAGGCGGGACACAGATACGCAGTATTTT. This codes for CASSGRRDTDTQYF.

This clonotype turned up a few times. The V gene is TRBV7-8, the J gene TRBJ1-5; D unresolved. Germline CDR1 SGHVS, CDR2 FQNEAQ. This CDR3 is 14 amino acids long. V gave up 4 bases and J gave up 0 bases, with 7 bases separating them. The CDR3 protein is CASSWTYSNQPQHF. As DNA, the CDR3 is TGTGCCAGCAGCTGGACCTATAGCAATCAGCCCCAGCATTTT. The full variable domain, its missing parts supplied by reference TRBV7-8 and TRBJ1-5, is GAGVSQSPRYKVAKRGQDVALRCDPISGHVSLFWYQQALGQGPEFLTYFQNEAQLDKSGLPSDRFFAERPEGSVSTLKIQRTQQEDSAVYLCASSWTYSNQPQHFGDGTRLSIL.

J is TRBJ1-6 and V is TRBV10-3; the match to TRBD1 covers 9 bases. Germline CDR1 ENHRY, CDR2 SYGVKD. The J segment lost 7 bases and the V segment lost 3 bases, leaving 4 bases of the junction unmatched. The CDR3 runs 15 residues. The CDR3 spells CAISETGTGNSPLHF. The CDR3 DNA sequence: TGTGCCATCAGTGAAACCGGGACAGGGAATTCACCCCTCCACTTT.

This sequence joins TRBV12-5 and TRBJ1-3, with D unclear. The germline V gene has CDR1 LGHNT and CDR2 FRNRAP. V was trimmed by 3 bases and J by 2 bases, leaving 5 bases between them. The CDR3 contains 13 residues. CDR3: CASGFEAGNTIYF. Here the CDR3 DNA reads TGTGCTAGTGGTTTTGAGGCTGGAAACACCATATATTTT.

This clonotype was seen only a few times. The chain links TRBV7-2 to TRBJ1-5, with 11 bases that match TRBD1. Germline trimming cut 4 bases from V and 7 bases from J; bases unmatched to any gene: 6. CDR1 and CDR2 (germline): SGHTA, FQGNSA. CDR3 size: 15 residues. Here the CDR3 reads CASSSRTGGGQPQHF. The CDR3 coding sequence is TGTGCCAGCAGCTCCCGGACAGGGGGCGGACAGCCCCAGCATTTT. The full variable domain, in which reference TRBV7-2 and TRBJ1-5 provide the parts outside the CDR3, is GAGVSQSPSNKVTEKGKDVELRCDPISGHTALYWYRQSLGQGLEFLIYFQGNSAPDKSGLPSDRFSAERTGGSVSTLTIQRTQQEDSAVYLCASSSRTGGGQPQHFGDGTRLSIL.

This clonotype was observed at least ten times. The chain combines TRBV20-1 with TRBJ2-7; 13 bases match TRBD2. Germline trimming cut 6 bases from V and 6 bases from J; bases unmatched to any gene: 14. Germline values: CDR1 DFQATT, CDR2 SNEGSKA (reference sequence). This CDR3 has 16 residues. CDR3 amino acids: CSARPGLAGIWVEQYF. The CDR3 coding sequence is TGCAGTGCAAGGCCGGGACTAGCGGGGATATGGGTCGAGCAGTACTTC.

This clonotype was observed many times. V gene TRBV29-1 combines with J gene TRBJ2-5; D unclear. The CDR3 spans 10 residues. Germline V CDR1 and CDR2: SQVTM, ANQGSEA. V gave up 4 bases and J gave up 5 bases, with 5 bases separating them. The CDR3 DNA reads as TGCAGCGTTGGCCCGGAGACCCAGTACTTC. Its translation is CSVGPETQYF.

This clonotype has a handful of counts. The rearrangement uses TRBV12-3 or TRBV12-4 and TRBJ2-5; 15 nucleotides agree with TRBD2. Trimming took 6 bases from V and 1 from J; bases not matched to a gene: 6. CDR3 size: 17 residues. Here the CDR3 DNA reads TGTGCCAGCAGCCCCGGACTAGCGGGAGGGGGCCAAGAGACCCAGTACTTC. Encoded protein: CASSPGLAGGGQETQYF.

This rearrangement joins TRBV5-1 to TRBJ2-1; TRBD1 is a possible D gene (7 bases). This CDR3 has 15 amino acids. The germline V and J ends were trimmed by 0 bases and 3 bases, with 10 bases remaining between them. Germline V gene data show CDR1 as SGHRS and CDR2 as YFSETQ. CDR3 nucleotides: TGCGCCAGCAGCTTGGGCGGGACAGACTACAATGAGCAGTTCTTC. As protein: CASSLGGTDYNEQFF. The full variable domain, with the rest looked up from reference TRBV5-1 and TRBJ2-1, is KAGVTQTPRYLIKTRGQQVTLSCSPISGHRSVSWYQQTPGQGLQFLFEYFSETQRNKGNFPGRFSGRQFSNSRSEMNVSTLELGDSALYLCASSLGGTDYNEQFFGPGTRLTVL.